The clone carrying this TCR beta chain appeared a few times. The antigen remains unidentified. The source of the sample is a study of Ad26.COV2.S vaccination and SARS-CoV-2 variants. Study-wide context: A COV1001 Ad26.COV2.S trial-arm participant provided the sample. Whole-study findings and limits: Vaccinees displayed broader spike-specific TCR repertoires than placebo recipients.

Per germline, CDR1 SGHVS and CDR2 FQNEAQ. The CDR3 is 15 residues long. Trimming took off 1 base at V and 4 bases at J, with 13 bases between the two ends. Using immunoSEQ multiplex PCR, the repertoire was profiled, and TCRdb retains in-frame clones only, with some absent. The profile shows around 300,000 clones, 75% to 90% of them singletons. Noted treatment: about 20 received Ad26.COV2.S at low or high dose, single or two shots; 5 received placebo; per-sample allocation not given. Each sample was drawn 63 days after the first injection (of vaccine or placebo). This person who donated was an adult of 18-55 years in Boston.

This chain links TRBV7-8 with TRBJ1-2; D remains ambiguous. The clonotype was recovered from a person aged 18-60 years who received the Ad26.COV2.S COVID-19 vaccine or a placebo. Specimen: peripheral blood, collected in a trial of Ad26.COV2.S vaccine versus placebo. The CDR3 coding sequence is TGTGCCAGCAGCTTAGAACTTCAGACTCCCTATGGCTACACCTTC. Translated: CASSLELQTPYGYTF.